This record looks at one T cell receptor (beta chain) sequence and its context. This sample is part of a study of shared clonotypes between healthy human individuals. Clones were read by immunoSEQ multiplex PCR, and TCRdb kept only the in-frame ones, dropping some. Of 2 million to 3 million clones in the sample, 80% to 95% were seen once. The sample was naive CD4+ T cells from PBMCs. Indicated subset: CD45RA+ positively selected. The TCR was taken from a man aged 18 to 35 in good health. Some clones in this sample may be carry-over from other donors' samples.

CDR3 DNA sequence: TGTGCCACCGCGGGAGCTAGCGGGAGGGCCAATGAGCAGTTCTTC. Protein sequence: CATAGASGRANEQFF. The chain joins TRBV10-3 to TRBJ2-1; 12 bases line up with TRBD2. CDR1 is ENHRY, CDR2 SYGVKD, per germline. V dropped 10 bases and J dropped 6; count of bases not matched to a gene: 10. This CDR3 spans 15 amino acids.